What follows are 7 T cell receptor beta chains derived from one specimen sequenced in a study of metastatic and nonmetastatic thyroid tumors. No treatment had been given to any patient before thyroid surgery. TCRdb re-called the PCR reads via MiXCR. The repertoire holds some 40,000 clones, with around a fifth as singletons. Sequencing used blood. The receptors originated from a female donor with papillary thyroid cancer or a benign thyroid nodule (not recorded which). Some clones in this sample may be carry-over from other donors' samples.

This clone came up many times. This sequence joins TRBV11-2 and TRBJ2-7; D unresolved. This CDR3 comprises 15 residues. The germline V gene encodes CDR1 SGHAT and CDR2 FQNNGV. V lost 0 bases, J lost 0 bases, and 9 bases lay in between. Here the CDR3 reads CASSLDPHGSYEQYF. The CDR3 coding sequence is TGTGCCAGCAGCTTAGATCCCCACGGCTCCTACGAGCAGTACTTC.

This clone has just one count. This chain connects TRBV9 to TRBJ1-3; 7 bases align to TRBD1. Germline-derived CDR1 and CDR2 are SGDLS and YYNGEE. This CDR3 is 18 amino acids long. V shed 2 bases, J shed 0 bases, and the junction held 11 bases outside the gene matches. The CDR3 nucleotides read TGTGCCAGCAGCGTTTCTACAGGGGACCCCCTCTCTGGAAACACCATATATTTT. Encoded protein: CASSVSTGDPLSGNTIYF.

CDR3 nucleotide sequence: TGTGCCAGCAGCTTAAGTCAGAGATTCTCTGGGGCCAACGTCCTGACTTTC. Encoded protein: CASSLSQRFSGANVLTF. The chain joins TRBV7-3 to TRBJ2-6; D gene ambiguous. V lost 1 base, J lost 0 bases, and 10 bases lay in between. This CDR3 is 17 amino acids long. The V gene's germline CDR1 is SGHTA and CDR2 FQGTGA.

This clone appeared many times. This chain connects TRBV12-3 or TRBV12-4 to TRBJ2-2; D is unresolved. The CDR3 runs to 13 residues. Between the trimmed V and J ends, which lost 3 bases and 6 bases, there was a span of 8 bases. Here the CDR3 reads CASSFFLSGELFF. In DNA, the CDR3 is TGTGCCAGCAGTTTTTTTTTGTCCGGGGAGCTGTTTTTT.

This clone has only one observation. A much larger clone differs from this one at a single base, so this may be a read error. V is TRBV30 and J is TRBJ2-3, with D maybe TRBD1 (5 bases). This CDR3 contains 14 residues. The germline V gene has CDR1 GTSNPN and CDR2 SVGIG (reference sequence). This chain's CDR3 is CAWGVDSSHGTQYF. DNA for the CDR3: TGTGCCTGGGGTGTAGACAGCAGCCATGGTACGCAGTATTTT.

This clone was detected many times. The rearrangement uses TRBV9 and TRBJ2-1; 7 bases fit TRBD2. The CDR3 consists of 16 residues. From germline, CDR1 is SGDLS and CDR2 YYNGEE. Trimming took 0 bases from V and 4 from J; bases not matched to a gene: 7. The CDR3 nucleotides are TGTGCCAGCAGCGTAGAAGGACTAGGATCATACAATGAGCAGTTCTTC. Protein sequence: CASSVEGLGSYNEQFF.

The gene calls are TRBV11-1 and TRBJ2-3; TRBD2 aligns across 14 bases. This CDR3 is built from 16 residues. Trimming cost V 5 bases and J 4 bases; bases outside gene matches: 5. The germline gives CDR1 SGHAT, CDR2 FQDESV (reference sequence). In DNA, the CDR3 is TGTGCCAGCAGCCGGGGACTAGCGGGGGTCTCAGATACGCAGTATTTT. This gives the protein CASSRGLAGVSDTQYF.